The clone carrying this TCR beta chain appeared a few times. The data are from a study of human T cells and chemical hapten exposure. TCRdb independently ran MiXCR on the RACE reads; one entry per CDR3 protein. Counted here are a few hundred thousand distinct CDR3 sequences, approximately 7.5% occurring once; the ten biggest clones make up 1.2%. Indicated time point: pre-sensitization, week 0. Specified treatment: therapeutic diphenylcyclopropenone sensitization with weekly scalp DPC. The sequenced sample was whole blood, obtained in connection with sensitization to the hapten diphenylcyclopropenone (DPC). This receptor was identified in a man between 18 and 29 years old with alopecia areata. Some clones in this sample may be carry-over from other donors' samples.

This CDR3 reads CASSPLARSYEQYF. CDR3 sequence (DNA): TGTGCCAGCAGCCCCTTAGCGAGATCCTACGAGCAGTACTTC. The rearrangement joins TRBV3-1 to TRBJ2-7; a weak D match, TRBD2 (5 bases). Trimming took 4 bases from V and 1 from J, leaving 11 bases between them. CDR1 LGHDT and CDR2 YNNKEL come from the germline V gene (reference sequence). The CDR3 length is 14 residues.